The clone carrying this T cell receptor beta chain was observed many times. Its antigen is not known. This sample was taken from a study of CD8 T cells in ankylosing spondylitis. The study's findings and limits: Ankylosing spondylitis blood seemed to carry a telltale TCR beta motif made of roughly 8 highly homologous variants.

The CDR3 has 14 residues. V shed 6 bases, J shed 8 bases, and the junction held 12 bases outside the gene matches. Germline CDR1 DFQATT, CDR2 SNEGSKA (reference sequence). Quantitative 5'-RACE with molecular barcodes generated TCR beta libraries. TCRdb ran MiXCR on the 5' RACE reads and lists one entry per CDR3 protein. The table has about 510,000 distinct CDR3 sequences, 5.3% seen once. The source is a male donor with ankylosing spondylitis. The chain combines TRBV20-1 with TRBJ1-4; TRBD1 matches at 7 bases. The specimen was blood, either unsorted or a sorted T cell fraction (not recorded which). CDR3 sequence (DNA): TGCAGTGCCAATGACAGGGAGGTAGCGGAAAAACTGTTTTTT. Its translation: CSANDREVAEKLFF.